This section outlines one T cell receptor beta chain sequence together with its context. Its antigen is not yet known. Nothing much larger sits one base from this clone, and base qualities are not available. The sample is drawn from a study of T cell changes during pregnancy in multiple sclerosis (dated by TCRdb to between 2019 and 2020). Notes on the research overall: In women with multiple sclerosis, the researchers looked at how the T cell repertoire shifted as pregnancy progressed.

Receptors were amplified or captured by the immunoSEQ multiplex PCR assay. Here the immuneACCESS table is served through TCRdb, limited to in-frame sequences with V and J called. Missing clones are a known gap in these copies; in checked studies unresolved V genes cover under half, and the rest lacks a known reason. The sample table contains tens of thousands of clones; only one count was recorded for about 90% of them. Roughly 0.9% of the sample is in the top ten clones. From the cysteine through the phenylalanine, the CDR3 covers 17 amino acids. CDR3 DNA only is kept here, 51 bases in frame from base 1. CDR1 and CDR2, looked up from the germline V gene, are SGHDT and YYEEEE. The junction shows trimming of 0 bases on V and 2 bases on J, plus 16 bases between the germline ends.

The specimen comprised CD4+ T cells from peripheral blood mononuclear cells, sampled after pregnancy. The clonotype was recovered from a female donor with multiple sclerosis, enrolled in a pregnancy study. The rearranged chain carries TRBV5-6 and TRBJ2-3; the best D guess is TRBD2, with 6 bases matching. The DNA sequence is as follows: TGTGCCAGCAGCTTGGTGATTCAGCGGGTCGCCACAGATACGCAGTATTTT. Its protein is CASSLVIQRVATDTQYF.